The 9 T cell receptor beta chains below come from one sample, sequenced in a study of T cell responses to AZD1222 COVID-19 vaccine. Clones were read by immunoSEQ multiplex PCR, and TCRdb kept only the in-frame ones, dropping some. This table has just over 80,000 clones, approximately 90% appearing once. The sequencing here drew on peripheral blood, taken on day 0 of AZD1222 vaccination. These receptors all stem from an adult in good health.

The chain uses TRBV10-3 and TRBJ1-6, with D possibly being TRBD1 (6 bases). The CDR3 loop spans 15 amino acids. With 2 bases removed from V and 3 bases from J, the gap between germline ends came to 8 bases. The germline CDR1 and CDR2 sequences are ENHRY and SYGVKD. CDR3 bases: TGTGCCATCAGTGAGGGACAGCACTATAATTCACCCCTCCACTTT. Its protein product is CAISEGQHYNSPLHF.

V gene TRBV12-5 combines with J gene TRBJ1-1; D possibly corresponds to TRBD1 (5 bases). Trimming pared 7 bases from V and 8 bases from J, leaving 14 bases between. CDR1 and CDR2 (germline): LGHNT, FRNRAP. The CDR3 has 12 residues. In DNA, the CDR3 is TGTGCTAGTGCCGGGGGGGAAGGGGAAGCTTTCTTT. Protein sequence: CASAGGEGEAFF.

The CDR3 DNA sequence: TGCGCCAGCAGCCAAGATCTTCGAAGGGGCGATGAGCAGTTCTTC. Residues: CASSQDLRRGDEQFF. This sequence joins TRBV4-1 and TRBJ2-1; tentative D call: TRBD1 (5 bases). The CDR3 length is 15 residues. V was pared by 0 bases and J by 8 bases, with 14 bases between. In germline, CDR1 is MGHRA, CDR2 YSYEKL.

The gene calls are TRBV6-2 or TRBV6-3 and TRBJ1-2; no reliable D call. This CDR3 is built from 12 residues. Germline V lookup: CDR1 MNHEY, CDR2 SVGEGT. V was cut by 2 bases and J by 5 bases, with 6 bases left in between. The CDR3 DNA is TGTGCCAGCAGTTACCTGTCTTATGGCTACACCTTC. Protein sequence: CASSYLSYGYTF.

V is TRBV18 and J is TRBJ1-6; 8 positions agree with TRBD1. V lost 5 bases to trimming and J lost 10 bases; unmatched junction nucleotides: 7. The CDR3 totals 14 residues. Germline V CDR1 and CDR2: KGHSH, LQKENI. As DNA, the CDR3 is TGTGCCAGCTCAAGCGGACAGGGCAACTCACCCCTCCACTTT. This encodes CASSSGQGNSPLHF.

V usage is TRBV7-3 and J usage is TRBJ2-3; D perhaps matches TRBD2 (6 bases). This CDR3 spans 17 amino acids. The germline V gene encodes CDR1 SGHTA and CDR2 FQGTGA. With 5 bases removed from V and 3 bases from J, the gap between germline ends came to 21 bases. In DNA form, the CDR3 reads TGTGCCAGCAGCCCCGGAGTAGCGGATATCACGACAGATACGCAGTATTTT. Amino acids: CASSPGVADITTDTQYF.

DNA of the CDR3: TGTGCCAGCAGCTTAGGATCTGGTGGGACTAATGAGCAGTTCTTC. Translation: CASSLGSGGTNEQFF. The chain carries TRBV7-8 and TRBJ2-1; the D gene is possibly TRBD2 (6 bases). Germline assignment: CDR1 SGHVS and CDR2 FQNEAQ. V was shortened by 1 base and J by 7 bases, with 14 bases between the two germline ends. The CDR3 totals 15 residues.

This clone was counted a single time. The chain combines TRBV27 with TRBJ1-1, with D possibly being TRBD1 (6 bases). CDR3 length: 12 residues. V was trimmed by 5 bases and J by 6 bases, leaving 10 bases between them. CDR1 is MNHEY, CDR2 SMNVEV, per germline (reference sequence). The CDR3 region is CASSPNRAEAFF. CDR3 DNA sequence: TGTGCCAGCAGTCCGAACAGGGCTGAAGCTTTCTTT.

The rearrangement links TRBV4-1 to TRBJ1-5, with a weak D call TRBD1 (5 bases). Per the germline V gene, CDR1 is MGHRA and CDR2 is YSYEKL. CDR3 length: 16 residues. Trimming removed 0 bases at V and 9 bases at J, with 18 bases between. CDR3 sequence: CASSQDRGRILAPQHF. In DNA form, the CDR3 reads TGCGCCAGCAGCCAAGATAGGGGCAGGATTCTTGCGCCCCAGCATTTT.